This TCR beta chain is drawn from a study of T-cell reconstitution after alpha-beta-depleted transplantation in children. As it was prepared, the TCRbeta library received unique molecular identifiers. TCRdb re-analysed the PCR reads in MiXCR, keeping a single row per CDR3 protein. This sample has around 680,000 distinct CDR3 sequences, with roughly 15% found just once. There are 13 residues in the CDR3. Trimming at V came to 4 bases and at J to 10 bases, leaving 3 bases not matched to a gene. From germline, CDR1 is SGHAT and CDR2 FQNNGV. The clonotype comes from a human donor who donated a stem cell graft to a child with acute myeloid leukemia. V usage is TRBV11-2 and J usage is TRBJ1-6, with 8 bases that match TRBD1. Sequences were derived from PBMCs from the stem cell graft donor, sampled from the stem cell graft. CDR3 sequence: CASSSTGVSPLHF. In nucleotides, the CDR3 is TGTGCCAGCAGCTCGACAGGGGTGTCACCCCTCCACTTT.